This TCR beta chain came from a study of blood T cell repertoires in COVID-19. Authors' data handling: The assay estimated nucleated cells by amplifying reference gene primers. Here immunoSEQ multiplex PCR was the method, and the copy in TCRdb shows in-frame clones only, minus some. V, J and clone size are taken as reported in that table, and D and trimming were inferred from the DNA itself. Found here are roughly 500,000 clones, roughly 89% of them singletons; the top ten hold around 0.95%. The length of the CDR3 is 10 residues. Trimming cost V 7 bases and J 11 bases, with 9 bases left between them.

The TCR was taken from a man aged 18 to 30 with COVID-19, enrolled during active disease. This chain connects TRBV12-3 or TRBV12-4 to TRBJ2-1; TRBD2 is a possible D gene (5 bases). Sequences were obtained from peripheral blood. The DNA of the CDR3 is TGTGCCAGCATGGGAGCCCAGCAGTTCTTC. Translation gives CASMGAQQFF.